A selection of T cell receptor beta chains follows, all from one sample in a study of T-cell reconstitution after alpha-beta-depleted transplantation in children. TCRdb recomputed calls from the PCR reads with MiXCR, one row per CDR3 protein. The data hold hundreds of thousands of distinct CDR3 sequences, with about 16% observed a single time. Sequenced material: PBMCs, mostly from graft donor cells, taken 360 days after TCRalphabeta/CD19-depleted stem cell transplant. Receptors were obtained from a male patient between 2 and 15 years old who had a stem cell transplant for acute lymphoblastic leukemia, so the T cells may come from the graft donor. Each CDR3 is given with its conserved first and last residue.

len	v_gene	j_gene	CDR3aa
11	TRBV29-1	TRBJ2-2	CSVEEPGELFF
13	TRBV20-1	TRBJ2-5	CSARGRGEETQYF
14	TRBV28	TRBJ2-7	CASSLQVVPYEQYF
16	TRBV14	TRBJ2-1	CASSQDPWGNYNEQFF
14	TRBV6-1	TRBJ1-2	CASSEHRGPGGYTF
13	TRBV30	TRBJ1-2	CAWGPGPNYGYTF
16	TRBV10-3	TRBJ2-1	CAISESASGRPNEQFF
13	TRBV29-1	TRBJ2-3	CSAGPGYTDTQYF
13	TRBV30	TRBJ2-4	CAWNPGQGNIQYF
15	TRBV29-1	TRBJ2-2	CSVGVSGSAAGELFF
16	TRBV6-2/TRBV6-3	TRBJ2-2	CASSYSYHSGTGELFF
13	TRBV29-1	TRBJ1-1	CSVASQIVTEAFF
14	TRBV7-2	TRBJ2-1	CASSSGTGIDEQFF